This TCR beta chain is drawn from a study of molecular identifiers for immune sequencing clone quantification. Methods described previously were used for bulk TCR libraries, and listed TCR primers were applied. TCRdb ran MiXCR on the PCR reads and lists one entry per CDR3 protein. The sample has around 460,000 distinct CDR3 sequences, around 25% seen once; the top ten hold 0.7% to 0.9%. In the case of this clonotype: The target antigen is unknown.

Whole-study results and caveats: Single-cell amounts of spiked Jurkat TCR RNA were reportedly detectable among roughly 1 million naive cells.

Sorting isolated naive CD8 T cells as CD8+CD4-CCR7+CD45RA+ events. The clonotype was recovered from a human donor in good health. Some libraries in this study had Jurkat cell RNA spiked in. Sequencing was carried out using naive CD8+ T cells from blood, with Jurkat cell RNA spiked in. Subset specified: FACS-sorted CD8+CD4-CCR7+CD45RA+ naive T cells.

The CDR3 is CASSLNREGNNEQFF. The CDR3 nucleotides are TGTGCCAGCAGCTTAAACCGGGAGGGCAACAATGAGCAGTTCTTC. This sequence joins TRBV7-9 and TRBJ2-1; 8 nucleotides agree with TRBD2. This CDR3 region has 15 residues. V shed 2 bases, J shed 5 bases, and the junction held 5 bases outside the gene matches. CDR1 is SEHNR and CDR2 is FQNEAQ in the germline V gene (reference sequence).